The clone carrying this T cell receptor (beta chain) was found many times. Antigen: not known. Unique molecular identifiers were added to individual cDNA molecules. Using its own MiXCR run on the 5' RACE reads, TCRdb lists one record per CDR3 protein. The sample has around 62,000 distinct CDR3 sequences, about 4.9% seen once. This sample stems from a study of early T cells in non-severe SARS-CoV-2 infection. Overall study context: Sequencing was performed on bulk RNA from unsorted whole blood, leaving chains unpaired.

General study findings and limits: A preference for anti-spike CD8 responses marked VDJdb matching, which missed private and CD4 specificities.

The CDR3 is 15 amino acids. With 0 bases removed from V and 2 bases from J, the gap between germline ends came to 12 bases. The germline V gene has CDR1 SGHDT and CDR2 YYEEEE. The rearrangement uses TRBV5-6 and TRBJ2-7, with a possible D match to TRBD1 (7 bases). Material for sequencing was whole blood. The clonotype was recovered from an adult who was a healthcare worker with PCR-confirmed SARS-CoV-2 infection or an uninfected control (not recorded which). The CDR3 protein is CASSLGAGGTYEQYF. In nucleotides, the CDR3 is TGTGCCAGCAGCTTGGGTGCAGGGGGGACCTACGAGCAGTACTTC.